A selection of T cell receptor beta chains follows, all from one sample in a study of regulatory T cells in long-lasting Graves disease. TCRdb fed the multiplex PCR reads into MiXCR, producing one record per CDR3 protein. The data hold under 300,000 distinct CDR3 sequences, with approximately 20% observed a single time. These data are also associated with another study on T cells in Graves' hyperthyroidism and ophthalmopathy.

The sequences come from peripheral blood mononuclear cells (PBMCs), collected at new diagnosis, from a patient treated with antithyroid drugs. These receptors were collected from a woman in her thirties with Graves disease. CDR3s include the opening cysteine and the closing phenylalanine or tryptophan. The D gene is left open where the match is weak. The listing skips clone size in some rows; elsewhere it reads once, few, many or a size class.

j_call clone_size v_call d_call cdr3_aa cdr3_nt
TRBJ2-2 many TRBV7-9 - CASSFAGPKNTGELFF TGTGCCAGCAGCTTTGCGGGACCCAAAAACACCGGGGAGCTGTTTTTT
TRBJ1-4 many TRBV2 TRBD1 CASRRDRGPGNEKLFF TGTGCCAGCAGAAGAGACAGGGGGCCTGGTAATGAAAAACTGTTTTTT
TRBJ2-7 - TRBV7-2 TRBD2 CASSLPGTSGGYEQYF TGTGCCAGCAGCTTACCCGGGACTAGCGGGGGATACGAGCAGTACTTC
TRBJ1-1 - TRBV20-1 - CSARTGNTKAFF TGCAGTGCTAGGACCGGGAACACTAAAGCTTTCTTT
TRBJ1-5 few TRBV7-2 - CASSLVQGLNQPQHF TGTGCCAGCAGCTTAGTTCAGGGACTAAATCAGCCCCAGCATTTT
TRBJ1-2 many TRBV7-6 TRBD1 CASSLRSGTGTASGYTF TGTGCCAGCAGCTTAAGGTCCGGGACCGGGACAGCCTCTGGCTACACCTTC
TRBJ1-2 few TRBV27 - CASSFSAGYGYTF TGTGCCAGCAGTTTTAGCGCCGGATATGGCTACACCTTC
TRBJ1-1 many TRBV7-9 - CASSSLGVANTEAFF TGTGCCAGCAGCTCCCTGGGGGTGGCGAACACTGAAGCTTTCTTT
TRBJ1-1 many TRBV12-3/TRBV12-4 - CASSYSLSTEAFF TGTGCCAGCAGTTATTCCCTCTCCACTGAAGCTTTCTTT
TRBJ1-1 many TRBV10-1 - CASTRVSTGNTEAFF TGCGCCAGCACTAGAGTCTCGACCGGGAACACTGAAGCTTTCTTT
TRBJ2-5 - TRBV9 - CASSPQGAGGFRETQYF TGTGCCAGCAGCCCCCAGGGGGCGGGGGGGTTTAGGGAGACCCAGTACTTC
TRBJ2-5 many TRBV5-1 TRBD2 CASSLRLAGRQETQYF TGCGCCAGCAGCTTGCGACTAGCGGGGAGGCAAGAGACCCAGTACTTC
TRBJ1-6 many TRBV18 - CASSEGLMPSPLHF TGTGCCAGCTCCGAAGGGCTAATGCCTTCACCCCTCCACTTT
TRBJ1-4 many TRBV6-2/TRBV6-3 - CASSYDRTNEKLFF TGTGCCAGCAGTTACGACCGGACTAATGAAAAACTGTTTTTT
TRBJ2-3 - TRBV19 - CASSIGGDRTQYF TGTGCCAGTAGTATAGGAGGGGACCGAACGCAGTATTTT
TRBJ1-2 many TRBV18 - CASSPSGSVYGYTF TGTGCCAGCTCACCTTCGGGCTCAGTCTATGGCTACACCTTC
TRBJ1-1 many TRBV7-9 - CASSIRQVWGTEAFF TGTGCCAGCAGCATACGACAGGTGTGGGGCACTGAAGCTTTCTTT
TRBJ2-5 few TRBV4-2 - CASSPLWGSKETQYF TGTGCCAGCAGCCCCCTATGGGGTAGCAAAGAGACCCAGTACTTC
TRBJ1-4 many TRBV20-1 TRBD1 CSGQGAYEKLFF TGCAGTGGCCAGGGGGCTTATGAAAAACTGTTTTTT
TRBJ2-1 many TRBV11-2 - CASSLDEGAYNEQFF TGTGCCAGCAGCTTAGATGAGGGGGCCTACAATGAGCAGTTCTTC
TRBJ1-4 many TRBV7-8 TRBD1 CASSPTTGHEKLFF TGTGCCAGCAGCCCCACGACAGGGCATGAAAAACTGTTTTTT
TRBJ1-1 few TRBV19 - CASRTPRTVNTEAFF TGTGCCAGTAGAACTCCGAGGACGGTGAACACTGAAGCTTTCTTT
TRBJ1-1 many TRBV11-2 TRBD1 CASSSTGGRSTEAFF TGTGCCAGCAGCTCGACAGGGGGCCGGTCGACTGAAGCTTTCTTT
TRBJ2-7 many TRBV12-3/TRBV12-4 - CASSLGAASSYEQYF TGTGCCAGCAGCCTGGGGGCGGCTAGCTCCTACGAGCAGTACTTC
TRBJ1-1 - TRBV12-3/TRBV12-4 - CASSLKTVMNTEAFF TGTGCCAGCAGTTTGAAGACGGTTATGAACACTGAAGCTTTCTTT
TRBJ2-7 many TRBV6-2/TRBV6-3 TRBD2 CASWSSSWTSRREQYF TGTGCCAGCTGGTCGTCTTCGTGGACTAGTCGACGCGAGCAGTACTTC
TRBJ2-1 many TRBV6-1 - CASREQRPRDEQFF TGTGCCAGCAGAGAACAGAGACCCAGGGATGAGCAGTTCTTC
TRBJ1-3 many TRBV3-1 - CASSHAIMRGTIYF TGTGCCAGCAGCCATGCCATAATGAGGGGTACCATATATTTT
TRBJ2-7 many TRBV3-1 - CASRLGPMAYEQYF TGTGCCAGCAGACTCGGACCGATGGCCTACGAGCAGTACTTC
TRBJ2-7 few TRBV6-2/TRBV6-3 - CASSEVTGSEQYF TGTGCCAGCAGTGAAGTAACCGGGAGCGAGCAGTACTTC
TRBJ1-3 many TRBV5-1 - CASSLDGRPPYSGNTIYF TGCGCCAGCAGCTTGGACGGCCGGCCTCCGTACTCTGGAAACACCATATATTTT
TRBJ1-5 many TRBV20-1 - CSARDRSGFNQPQHF TGCAGTGCTAGAGATCGGTCCGGCTTCAATCAGCCCCAGCATTTT
TRBJ2-7 - TRBV7-3 TRBD1 CASSVGQGAYEQYF TGTGCCAGCAGCGTCGGGCAGGGGGCCTACGAGCAGTACTTC
TRBJ2-1 many TRBV4-1 - CASSHPVRQTSNEQFF TGCGCCAGCAGCCACCCGGTCCGGCAGACAAGCAATGAGCAGTTCTTC
TRBJ2-1 - TRBV13 TRBD2 CASSDPSGGALDEQFF TGTGCCAGCAGCGACCCTAGCGGGGGGGCCCTGGATGAGCAGTTCTTC